These 10 T cell receptor beta chains share one sample of origin, sequenced in a study of blood T cell repertoires in COVID-19. Here immunoSEQ multiplex PCR was the method, and the copy in TCRdb shows in-frame clones only, minus some. The sample consists of around 150,000 clones, 80% of them appearing once. Sequences were obtained from peripheral blood. Receptors were obtained from a woman between 45 and 65 years old with acute or convalescent COVID-19.

The chain recombines TRBV11-2 with TRBJ1-5, with TRBD1 matching over 11 bases. The CDR3 sequence is 15 residues long. J lost 7 bases, V lost 3 bases, and 5 bases had no gene match. Germline assignment: CDR1 SGHAT and CDR2 FQNNGV. The CDR3 loop is CASSFGQGADQPQHF. The CDR3 region has the DNA TGTGCCAGCAGCTTCGGACAGGGGGCCGACCAGCCCCAGCATTTT.

The CDR3 bases are TGTGCCAGTAGTGCCCCCGGGACAGGGAACACCGGGGAGCTGTTTTTT. Its translation: CASSAPGTGNTGELFF. This chain connects TRBV19 to TRBJ2-2; TRBD1 agrees at 8 bases. Losses at the gene ends were 5 bases for V and 1 base for J; bases not matched to a gene: 6. Per germline, CDR1 LNHDA and CDR2 SQIVND (reference sequence). The CDR3 is made up of 16 amino acids.

The V gene is TRBV7-2, the J gene TRBJ1-2, with 11 bases aligning to TRBD1. This CDR3 is built from 17 residues. V shed 5 bases, J shed 8 bases, and the junction held 16 bases outside the gene matches. Germline V gene data show CDR1 as SGHTA and CDR2 as FQGNSA. The CDR3 loop is CASSPSILGQGARGYTF. Here the CDR3 DNA reads TGTGCCAGCAGCCCTTCTATCCTTGGACAGGGGGCTAGGGGCTACACCTTC.

The chain uses TRBV7-2 and TRBJ1-4; TRBD1 matches at 8 bases. CDR1 and CDR2 from the germline V gene are SGHTA and FQGNSA. There are 17 residues in the CDR3. J gave up 11 bases and V 4 bases, and 18 bases lay outside the gene matches. The CDR3 sequence: CASSSPPGTGGPGKLFF. The CDR3 DNA reads as TGTGCCAGCAGCTCCCCCCCTGGGACAGGAGGGCCAGGGAAACTGTTTTTT.

The genes are TRBV5-6 and TRBJ2-3; TRBD1 is a possible D gene (6 bases). Trimming removed 2 bases at V and 4 bases at J, with 14 bases between. Germline V CDR1 and CDR2: SGHDT, YYEEEE. This CDR3 is 15 amino acids long. The CDR3 is CASSFVGGLSDTQYF. In DNA, the CDR3 is TGTGCCAGCAGCTTCGTTGGGGGCCTTTCAGATACGCAGTATTTT.

J is TRBJ2-3 and V is TRBV6-2 or TRBV6-3; 9 positions agree with TRBD2. V lost 6 bases to trimming and J lost 3 bases; unmatched junction nucleotides: 7. CDR3 size: 15 residues. Germline V gene lookup returns CDR1 MNHEY and CDR2 SVGEGT. This CDR3 is CASSPGLARTDTQYF. The CDR3 DNA follows: TGTGCCAGCAGCCCTGGACTAGCGCGAACAGATACGCAGTATTTT.

V is TRBV7-9 and J is TRBJ2-1; TRBD2 is a possible D gene (6 bases). From germline, CDR1 is SEHNR and CDR2 FQNEAQ (reference sequence). V was cut by 5 bases and J by 3 bases, with 17 bases left in between. CDR3 length: 16 residues. The CDR3 nucleotides read TGTGCCAGCAGCCCTCCGGGGACTGGGGACTACAATGAGCAGTTCTTC. Translation: CASSPPGTGDYNEQFF. The full variable domain, in which reference TRBV7-9 and TRBJ2-1 provide the parts outside the CDR3, is DTGVSQNPRHKITKRGQNVTFRCDPISEHNRLYWYRQTLGQGPEFLTYFQNEAQLEKSRLLSDRFSAERPKGSFSTLEIQRTEQGDSAMYLCASSPPGTGDYNEQFFGPGTRLTVL.

V usage is TRBV11-2 and J usage is TRBJ1-6, with a possible D match to TRBD1 (5 bases). Germline V CDR1 and CDR2: SGHAT, FQNNGV. Trimming removed 5 bases from V and 5 bases from J, with 16 bases in between. The CDR3 is made up of 16 amino acids. CDR3 coding DNA: TGTGCCAGCAGCCTGGAAGTCCAGGGTAATAATTCACCCCTCCACTTT. The encoded protein is CASSLEVQGNNSPLHF.

In regard to this clone: Additional DNA sequences in this sample encode the identical CDR3. The chain is built from TRBV3-1 (or the pseudogene TRBV3-2) and TRBJ1-1; TRBD1 agrees at 7 bases. Germline V gene lookup returns CDR1 LGHDT and CDR2 YNNKEL (reference sequence). Trimming took 4 bases from V and 1 from J; bases not matched to a gene: 3. CDR3 length equals 14 residues. In DNA form, the CDR3 reads TGTGCCAGCAGCCCCAGGACAGGGAACACTGAAGCTTTCTTT. It encodes CASSPRTGNTEAFF.

This rearrangement joins TRBV7-9 to TRBJ1-6; weak D call: TRBD1 (6 bases). The V end was cut by 5 bases, the J end by 4 bases, with 15 bases between. The germline V gene encodes CDR1 SEHNR and CDR2 FQNEAQ (reference sequence). CDR3 length: 16 amino acids. This CDR3 reads CASSGQWSGYNSPLHF. The DNA of the CDR3 is TGTGCCAGCAGCGGACAGTGGTCGGGGTATAATTCACCCCTCCACTTT.